Listed below are T cell receptor beta chains from one sample, sequenced in a study of T cell repertoires in cytomegalovirus infection. Their target antigens are unknown. TCRdb independently ran MiXCR on the reads; one entry per CDR3 protein. The table lists some 500,000 distinct CDR3 sequences, 40% of them singletons, with around 48% in the top ten. This material consisted of cultured PBMCs, taken from culture after CMV antigen stimulation. The source of these receptors is a human donor in good health (CMV status not recorded). Some clones in this sample may be carry-over from other donors' samples. Each CDR3 is given with its conserved first and last residue. D genes are given only for firm matches.

TRBD2,16,TRBV11-2,CASSSRLAAPTGELFF
NA,16,TRBV6-2/TRBV6-3,CASSYSSSAQQETQYF
TRBD2,15,TRBV12-3/TRBV12-4,CASSPAGTSGYEQYF
NA,14,TRBV6-5,CASADRDWHYEQYF
TRBD1,14,TRBV5-1,CASEGALPTDTQYF
NA,15,TRBV4-1,CASSQVGTGLGEQFF
NA,14,TRBV7-2,CASTLGRLDYGYTF
NA,12,TRBV11-3,CALGLWADTQYF
NA,13,TRBV4-2,CASSRGFNSPLHF
TRBD2,16,TRBV6-1,CASIKRASGIGYEQYF
NA,15,TRBV7-2,CASSLVPYSGNTIYF
NA,16,TRBV6-2/TRBV6-3,CASSYSSVRGVYGYTF
NA,17,TRBV6-6,CASSGYRAWGVPDTQYF
TRBD1,16,TRBV3-1,CASSQAYRGIYNEQFF
TRBD1,14,TRBV6-1,CASSPQGVGSPLHF
TRBD1,16,TRBV7-8,CASSLDHRGLGNTIYF
NA,13,TRBV7-6,CASSLWPRETQYF
NA,13,TRBV2,CASKVKTGDEQFF
TRBD2,17,TRBV11-2,CASSPPGLAAGSYEQYF
NA,14,TRBV7-9,CASSLGPRAPEAFF
NA,12,TRBV29-1,CSVVTVRDGQYF
NA,14,TRBV19,CASSFDRRGTEAFF
NA,14,TRBV6-2/TRBV6-3,CASSYSTGFQPQHF
NA,14,TRBV12-3/TRBV12-4,CASTWWSELDTQYF
NA,15,TRBV7-9,CASSFSSANTGELFF
NA,12,TRBV12-3/TRBV12-4,CASSEGNQPQHF
NA,14,TRBV6-2/TRBV6-3,CASSEPAIIYEQYF
NA,14,TRBV7-8,CASSSTPLGSPLHF
NA,13,TRBV10-3,CAISGDPDYVPYF
NA,16,TRBV7-8,CASSGTRGGTNEKLFF
NA,14,TRBV6-5,CASSRGAKGQPQHF
NA,14,TRBV10-3,CAISESTEYQPQHF
NA,14,TRBV7-2,CASSLGGTKNIQYF